This TCR beta chain was sequenced for a study of blood T cells in healthy people across ages. Combining a sample-barcoded 5' primer with a J-beta primer mix, a second PCR ran for about 6 to 12 cycles. TCRdb processed the 5' RACE reads anew with MiXCR; each CDR3 protein has one entry. The sample carries some 1.1 million distinct CDR3 sequences, more than 30% recorded once. Study-wide results and caveats: Per million T cells, TCR beta diversity dropped about linearly as age rose.

V shed 7 bases and J shed 5 bases, with 16 bases lying between them. The CDR3 has 14 amino acids. The germline gives CDR1 MNHEY, CDR2 SMNVEV (reference sequence). This clonotype occurred a few times. Its antigen is as yet unknown. The chain has TRBV27 and TRBJ2-3, with D maybe TRBD2 (5 bases). The specimen was blood. The receptor was derived from a man aged 18 to 30 in good health. The CDR3 here is CASNSVRVGDTQYF. CDR3 nucleotide sequence: TGTGCCAGCAACTCAGTGAGGGTAGGAGATACGCAGTATTTT.